This entry lists 5 T cell receptor beta chains sequenced from one sample in a study of T cells in women clearing cervical HPV infection (dated by TCRdb to the late 2010s). The library was produced with the immunoSEQ multiplex PCR assay. Sourced from immuneACCESS, this table was stored by TCRdb with only in-frame sequences that have V and J called. A share of the clones is absent; for the studies checked, an unresolved V gene accounts for under half, and the remainder has no known explanation. For this sample, the table gives roughly 32,000 clones. The top ten clones comprise approximately 3.7% of the sample. What was sequenced was blood buffy coat. The receptor source for this set is a woman aged 18 to 75 with a cervical HPV16 infection that either progressed to CIN3+ or cleared (not recorded which).

For this clone: Read coverage stops 3 residues before the CDR3 terminus; the germline J gene supplies the remainder. This chain links TRBV18 with TRBJ1-2; 8 bases are a match to TRBD1. CDR1 is KGHSH and CDR2 is LQKENI in the germline V gene. This CDR3 has 16 amino acids. Incomplete CDR3 DNA: TGTGCCAGCTCACCATTGCCGGGACAGGCGGTTAATGAC. Protein sequence: CASSPLPGQAVND. The CDR3 reads in full as CASSPLPGQAVNDYTF.

Of note for this clone: The CDR3 end is not reached by the read, which stops 3 residues before it; the germline J gene fills it in. This chain links TRBV19 with TRBJ2-7; D is perhaps TRBD1 (6 bases). Trimming stripped 3 bases from V and 4 bases from J, with 19 bases between. This CDR3 region has 16 residues. Germline V CDR1 and CDR2: LNHDA, SQIVND (reference sequence). The part of the CDR3 DNA that was read is TGTGCCAGTAGTATCAGGGGACGTCAGGGAACATACGAG. Encoded protein: CASSIRGRQGTYE. The entire CDR3 sequence reads CASSIRGRQGTYEQYF. Combining the CDR3 with reference TRBV19 and TRBJ2-7 gives the whole variable domain DGGITQSPKYLFRKEGQNVTLSCEQNLNHDAMYWYRQDPGQGLRLIYYSQIVNDFQKGDIAEGYSVSREKKESFPLTVTSAQKNPTAFYLCASSIRGRQGTYEQYFGPGTRLTVT.

With respect to this clone: The CDR3 end is not reached by the read, which stops 3 residues before it; the germline J gene fills it in. The chain couples TRBV11-2 to TRBJ2-3; D is uncertain. There are 15 residues in the CDR3. Germline CDR1 SGHAT, CDR2 FQNNGV. The germline V and J ends were trimmed by 1 base and 1 base, with 9 bases remaining between them. The DNA read from the CDR3 is TGTGCCAGCAGCTTAGGTTACACCCGCACAGATACG. Amino acids: CASSLGYTRTDT. The complete CDR3 reads CASSLGYTRTDTQYF.

On this clone itself: The read stops 3 residues short of the end of the CDR3; the missing end is completed from the germline J gene. The rearrangement uses TRBV11-2 and TRBJ2-1, with a tentative D call TRBD2 (5 bases). Trimming cost V 2 bases and J 3 bases, with 11 bases left between them. This CDR3 region has 15 residues. The germline V gene has CDR1 SGHAT and CDR2 FQNNGV. CDR3 loop: CASSLIEGFYNEQFF. CDR3 DNA (partial): TGTGCCAGCAGCTTAATCGAGGGCTTCTACAATGAG.

On this clone: The observed sequence ends 3 residues before the CDR3 terminus, with the missing tail filled in from the germline J gene. The V call is TRBV7-3, the J call TRBJ2-1, with 7 bases matching TRBD2. The junction had 3 bases not matched to a gene; V was cut back by 6 bases and J by 1 base. From germline, CDR1 is SGHTA and CDR2 FQGTGA. The CDR3 covers 14 residues. The CDR3 loop is CASSLAGSYNEQFF. The DNA read from the CDR3 is TGTGCCAGCAGTTTAGCGGGTTCCTACAATGAG.